Listed below are T cell receptor beta chains from one sample, sequenced in a study of blood T cells in healthy people across ages. TCRdb called the 5' RACE reads again in MiXCR, with one record for every CDR3 protein. The sample consists of roughly 1,500,000 distinct CDR3 sequences, around 42% of them appearing once. Sample: blood. The receptors originated from a woman aged 18-29 years in good health. Both conserved end residues are part of each CDR3. The D gene is left open where the match is weak. Only some rows state a clone size, as once, few, many or a class for expanded clones.

>-|TRBD1|TRBJ1-3|TRBV5-1
TGCGCCAGCAGCGCCGGACAGGGTCCCGGAAACACCATATATTTT
CASSAGQGPGNTIYF
>-|-|TRBJ1-2|TRBV20-1
TGCAGTGCTAGAGATGGAAATGATGTCCGCTACACCTTC
CSARDGNDVRYTF
>-|TRBD1|TRBJ1-5|TRBV6-5
TGTGCCAGCAGTTACAGGGTTGGACAGGGGATCGACAATCAGCCCCAGCATTTT
CASSYRVGQGIDNQPQHF
>few|-|TRBJ2-4|TRBV7-6
TGTGCCAGCAGCTTAGATAACGGGGGAGCCAAAAACATTCAGTACTTC
CASSLDNGGAKNIQYF
>few|-|TRBJ1-5|TRBV20-1
TGCAGTGCTATCCCAACTAGGGGCAATCAGCCCCAGCATTTT
CSAIPTRGNQPQHF
>-|TRBD2|TRBJ2-3|TRBV6-1
TGTGCCAGCCTCTCCCGGACTAGCGGTACAGATACGCAGTATTTT
CASLSRTSGTDTQYF
>-|TRBD2|TRBJ2-1|TRBV9
TGTGCCAGCAATAGCGGGGGCTCCTACTACAATGAGCAGTTCTTC
CASNSGGSYYNEQFF
>-|-|TRBJ2-5|TRBV3-1
TGTGCCAGCAGCCAAGTCCGGACCGCTGAGACCCAGTACTTC
CASSQVRTAETQYF
>-|TRBD1|TRBJ1-5|TRBV11-2
TGTGCCAGCAGCTTAGGGACAGGGACTAGCAATCAGCCCCAGCATTTT
CASSLGTGTSNQPQHF
>-|-|TRBJ2-5|TRBV7-2
TGTGCCAGCAGCTTACAGGACAGTGAGCAGTACTTC
CASSLQDSEQYF
>few|TRBD2|TRBJ2-7|TRBV12-3/TRBV12-4
TGTGCCAGCAGTTGGGCTAGCGGGAGGGGCGAGCAGTACTTC
CASSWASGRGEQYF
>many|-|TRBJ2-7|TRBV5-1
TGTGCCAGCAGTTCTCCCGCCTACGAGCAGTACTTC
CASSSPAYEQYF
>-|TRBD2|TRBJ2-1|TRBV2
TGTGCCAGCAGTCTACGAGCGGGAGGGCATAGTGAGCGGTTCTTC
CASSLRAGGHSERFF
>-|TRBD2|TRBJ2-7|TRBV4-2
TGTGCCAGCAGCCAAGCCCCTCCGGGACTAGCGGGACTTTACAATGAGCAGTACTTC
CASSQAPPGLAGLYNEQYF
>-|-|TRBJ1-1|TRBV6-1
TGTGCCAGCAGTGACAAGACAGCTGAAGCTTTCTTT
CASSDKTAEAFF
>-|-|TRBJ1-2|TRBV29-1
TGCAGCGTTGACGTATCCTCCCAAAGGGGCTACACCTTC
CSVDVSSQRGYTF
>-|-|TRBJ1-3|TRBV6-6
TGTGCCAGCAGCCTAATAGGAGGCCGCTCTGGAAACACCATATATTTT
CASSLIGGRSGNTIYF
>-|TRBD1|TRBJ1-2|TRBV5-1
TGCGCCAGCAGCTTGGCCTTGGGAGGACAGGGGGAGTCTGGCTACACCTTC
CASSLALGGQGESGYTF
>-|-|TRBJ2-3|TRBV5-1
TGCGCCAGCAGCTTGTTGGTTGGCACAGATACGCAGTATTTT
CASSLLVGTDTQYF
>few|-|TRBJ1-6|TRBV12-3/TRBV12-4
TGTGCCAGCAGGAATTCGTGGATCGGGGCCCTCCACTTT
CASRNSWIGALHF
>-|TRBD2|TRBJ2-3|TRBV20-1
TGCAGTGCTAGAGATGCACAGCGGGACACAGATACGCAGTATTTT
CSARDAQRDTDTQYF
>few|-|TRBJ2-1|TRBV5-1
TGCGCCAGCAGCCCCAATCGGGATGAGCAGTTCTTC
CASSPNRDEQFF
>-|-|TRBJ2-7|TRBV3-1
TGTGCCAGCAGCACCCGACAGGAAATAACCTACGAGCAGTACTTC
CASSTRQEITYEQYF
>few|TRBD2|TRBJ2-3|TRBV2
TGTGCCACCTTGCCCCGGGGGACTACTAGCACAGATACGCAGTATTTT
CATLPRGTTSTDTQYF
>-|-|TRBJ1-6|TRBV28
TGTGCCAGCAGCCCCGGACGGATTAATTCACCCCTCCACTTT
CASSPGRINSPLHF
>few|-|TRBJ2-1|TRBV7-3
TGTGCCAGCAGCTTAAAGGGGCCGGACAATGAGCAGTTCTTC
CASSLKGPDNEQFF
>-|TRBD1|TRBJ2-7|TRBV3-1
TGTGCCAGCAGCCCCCACGGGACAGGTCCCTACGAGCAGTACTTC
CASSPHGTGPYEQYF
>few|-|TRBJ1-1|TRBV4-2
TGTGCCAGCAGCCAAGACAGGTTTCTGTGGGCAGAAGGGGACACTGAAGCTTTCTTT
CASSQDRFLWAEGDTEAFF
>-|TRBD1|TRBJ1-4|TRBV6-1
TGTGCCAGCAGGGTGACAGGGAGTGAAAAACTGTTTTTT
CASRVTGSEKLFF
>few|TRBD1|TRBJ2-7|TRBV28
TGTGCCAGCAGACCGAACGACAGGGGAGACTACGAGCAGTACTTC
CASRPNDRGDYEQYF
>-|-|TRBJ2-7|TRBV15
TGTGCCACCAGCAGAGGAGAGTTGGCCCAGTACTTC
CATSRGELAQYF
>-|-|TRBJ2-3|TRBV4-1
TGCGCCAGCAGCCAAGATAGGACGTCAACTAGCACAGAGACGCAGTATTTT
CASSQDRTSTSTETQYF
>few|-|TRBJ2-7|TRBV4-2
TGTGCCAGCAGCCAAGAAGGGAGTTCGGGGGAGCAGTACTTC
CASSQEGSSGEQYF
>-|TRBD1|TRBJ1-2|TRBV6-1
TGTGCCAGCACCCAGGACAGGGCGGGTGGCTACACCTTC
CASTQDRAGGYTF
>-|-|TRBJ1-6|TRBV7-8
TGTGCCAGCAGCTTAGTGCGTGCCGATAATTCACCCCTCCACTTT
CASSLVRADNSPLHF
>-|-|TRBJ2-3|TRBV5-1
TGCGCCAGCAGCTCCCGGGGACCCCCTCAGACAGATACGCAGTATTTT
CASSSRGPPQTDTQYF
>-|-|TRBJ1-6|TRBV20-1
TGCAGTGCCCCGACCGATCGGGATAATTCACCCCTCCACTTT
CSAPTDRDNSPLHF
>-|-|TRBJ2-7|TRBV27
TGTGCCAGCAGTGTAACCGAAACCTACGAGCAGTACTTC
CASSVTETYEQYF
>-|TRBD2|TRBJ2-7|TRBV7-2
TGTGCCAGCAGCTACGGTAGCGGGCCACCCTACGAGCAGTACTTC
CASSYGSGPPYEQYF
>-|TRBD2|TRBJ2-7|TRBV6-1
TGTGCCAGCAGTGGAGAAGCGGGGGGGAACAATGAGCAGTACTTC
CASSGEAGGNNEQYF
>few|TRBD1|TRBJ2-5|TRBV24-1
TGTGCCACCAGTGACGGACAGGGGACCCAAGAGACCCAGTACTTC
CATSDGQGTQETQYF
>few|TRBD1|TRBJ2-1|TRBV28
TGTGCCAGCAGTCACAGACAGGGGGCAAGCTCCTACAATGAGCAGTTCTTC
CASSHRQGASSYNEQFF
>-|-|TRBJ1-1|TRBV6-6
TGTGCCAGCAGTCAGACGACAGCCTTGCCGGGTGAAGCTTTCTTT
CASSQTTALPGEAFF
>few|-|TRBJ2-7|TRBV9
TGTGCCAGCAGCGTGTCGAGGGGGGGCGTCTACGAGCAGTACTTC
CASSVSRGGVYEQYF
>-|TRBD1|TRBJ1-2|TRBV7-2
TGTGCCAGCAGCCTCGACCGGGACAGGGGCTACACCTTC
CASSLDRDRGYTF
>-|-|TRBJ2-7|TRBV2
TGTGCCAGCGCATTGACAGGCGGCGAGCAGTACTTC
CASALTGGEQYF
>-|-|TRBJ1-5|TRBV6-1
TGTGCCAGCACCACCGACTTCATGCGGCCCCAGCATTTT
CASTTDFMRPQHF
>-|TRBD1|TRBJ2-5|TRBV3-1
TGTGCCAGCAGCCTAAAGACAGGGGTGTATTACAATGAGCAGTACTTC
CASSLKTGVYYNEQYF
>few|-|TRBJ2-1|TRBV6-1
TGTGCCAGCAGTGAAGAACGAGGGAGGTCCTACAATGAGCAGTTCTTC
CASSEERGRSYNEQFF
>-|-|TRBJ2-3|TRBV20-1
TGCAGTGCTAAGGGGGGCCTCGTTAGCACAGATACGCAGTATTTT
CSAKGGLVSTDTQYF
>few|-|TRBJ1-2|TRBV10-3
TGTGCCATCAGTGACAAGGGAGACTATGGCTACACCTTC
CAISDKGDYGYTF
>-|-|TRBJ1-1|TRBV12-3/TRBV12-4
TGTGCCAGCAGTCCCGCGTCGGCTGCGGGTGAAGCTTTCTTT
CASSPASAAGEAFF
>-|-|TRBJ2-3|TRBV12-3/TRBV12-4
TGTGCCAGCAGCCCCCACCGGGCACATCGAGATACGCAGTATTTT
CASSPHRAHRDTQYF
>-|-|TRBJ2-1|TRBV3-1
TGTGCCAGCAGCCAAGATGACAGCGATGAGCAGTTCTTC
CASSQDDSDEQFF
>-|-|TRBJ1-5|TRBV28
TGTGCCAGCGAGGCAGTACATGTGTCAAATCAGCCCCAGCATTTT
CASEAVHVSNQPQHF
>-|TRBD1|TRBJ2-5|TRBV6-5
TGTGCCAGCAGTTTCGGGACAGGGGGTATCGCGACCCAGTACTTC
CASSFGTGGIATQYF
>few|-|TRBJ2-1|TRBV29-1
TGCAGCGTTGTTGGCGACTCCTACAATGAGCAGTTCTTC
CSVVGDSYNEQFF